The 16 T cell receptor beta chains in this list originate from one sample, sequenced in a study of blood T cell repertoires in COVID-19 (TCRdb year 2020). Library preparation used the immunoSEQ multiplex PCR assay. TCRdb's version of the immuneACCESS table is confined to in-frame rearrangements and falls short of the full clone set. An unresolved V gene accounts for under half of the shortfall where checked; the remainder is of unknown origin. The sample includes 250,000 to 350,000 clones, with 89% observed a single time. Approximately 0.85% of the sample comes from the top ten. Sequencing was performed on peripheral blood. These receptors were taken from a woman between 40 and 55 years old who had recovered from COVID-19.

The chain employs TRBV12-3 or TRBV12-4 and TRBJ2-1; weak D call: TRBD1 (5 bases). The CDR3 length is 12 residues. V was clipped by 4 bases and J by 6 bases, with 7 bases between them. The CDR3 DNA follows: TGTGCCAGCAGTTCACAGGTCAATGAGCAGTTCTTC. Translation: CASSSQVNEQFF.

CDR3 DNA sequence: TGTGCCAGCAGCCTCGGGACAGGCATGAACACTGAAGCTTTCTTT. This translates into CASSLGTGMNTEAFF. The J gene is TRBJ1-1, the V gene TRBV14; 8 nucleotides align to TRBD1. The CDR3 runs 15 residues. Looked up from germline, CDR1 is SGHDN and CDR2 is FVKESK. V lost 4 bases to trimming and J lost 0 bases; unmatched junction nucleotides: 4.

The chain uses TRBV11-2 and TRBJ2-3, with D maybe TRBD2 (6 bases). The germline V and J ends were trimmed by 5 bases and 6 bases, with 21 bases remaining between them. The CDR3 is made up of 16 amino acids. Germline V CDR1 and CDR2: SGHAT, FQNNGV. CDR3 nucleotides: TGTGCCAGCAGCCAACCCTTAGCGGACCCGGGGGATACGCAGTATTTT. Translating it yields CASSQPLADPGDTQYF.

CDR3 sequence reads: CASSLRIGDTEAFF. The DNA for the CDR3 is TGTGCCAGCAGCTTAAGAATCGGGGACACTGAAGCTTTCTTT. The chain couples TRBV7-2 to TRBJ1-1; D is unresolved. Between the trimmed V and J ends, which lost 2 bases and 3 bases, there was a span of 10 bases. The CDR3 extends over 14 amino acids. Germline V gene lookup returns CDR1 SGHTA and CDR2 FQGNSA.

This clone was detected once. The chain is built from TRBV10-3 and TRBJ1-1; D is uncertain. The CDR3 is 14 amino acids. Germline CDR1 is ENHRY and CDR2 is SYGVKD. V shed 6 bases and J shed 0 bases, with 11 bases lying between them. Here the CDR3 reads CAISDNFLNTEAFF. CDR3 coding DNA: TGTGCCATCAGCGACAATTTCCTGAACACTGAAGCTTTCTTT.

This clone came up a few times. The CDR3 is CASSQGRVPLTEAFF. The CDR3 region has the DNA TGTGCCAGCAGCCAAGGCAGGGTGCCCCTCACTGAAGCTTTCTTT. The J gene is TRBJ1-1, the V gene TRBV14, with D perhaps matching TRBD1 (5 bases). V lost 1 base, J lost 4 bases, and 13 bases lay in between. CDR1 and CDR2 from the germline V gene are SGHDN and FVKESK. The CDR3 runs to 15 residues.

This chain uses TRBV29-1 with TRBJ2-3; D possibly corresponds to TRBD2 (5 bases). The germline V gene has CDR1 SQVTM and CDR2 ANQGSEA. V was cut by 3 bases and J by 1 base, with 11 bases left in between. The CDR3 has 14 residues. CDR3 sequence reads: CSVDGGPGTDTQYF. The CDR3 DNA is TGCAGCGTTGACGGCGGGCCCGGCACAGATACGCAGTATTTT.

The V and J genes are TRBV7-8 and TRBJ1-5, with D hard to call. The V and J ends lost 3 bases and 0 bases respectively, with 15 bases between them. Germline V lookup: CDR1 SGHVS, CDR2 FQNEAQ. CDR3 size: 17 residues. Here the CDR3 DNA reads TGTGCCAGCAGCTTCGCCGCCGTTGGGCTTAGCAATCAGCCCCAGCATTTT. It is translated as CASSFAAVGLSNQPQHF.

This chain uses TRBV10-2 with TRBJ2-2; no clear D. This CDR3 has 14 residues. Germline assignment: CDR1 WSHSY and CDR2 SAAADI. V lost 5 bases to trimming and J lost 0 bases, with 7 bases between them. CDR3 nucleotide sequence: TGCGCCAGCAGTCTGCGTCCGAACACCGGGGAGCTGTTTTTT. Residues: CASSLRPNTGELFF.

This chain uses TRBV20-1 with TRBJ1-2, with TRBD1 as a possible D gene (5 bases). Germline CDR1 is DFQATT and CDR2 is SNEGSKA (reference sequence). V shed 6 bases and J shed 0 bases, with 5 bases lying between them. The CDR3 spans 11 residues. The CDR3 region has the DNA TGCAGTGCACAGGCTAACTATGGCTACACCTTC. This translates into CSAQANYGYTF.

The chain combines TRBV3-1 (or the pseudogene TRBV3-2) with TRBJ1-1; D is uncertain. CDR1 LGHDT and CDR2 YNNKEL come from the germline V gene (reference sequence). Trimming removed 4 bases at V and 3 bases at J, with 12 bases between. CDR3 length: 14 amino acids. The DNA for the CDR3 is TGTGCCAGCAGCCCTACGATTAAGTACACTGAAGCTTTCTTT. It specifies CASSPTIKYTEAFF.

The CDR3 loop is CASSSKETQYF. In DNA, the CDR3 is TGTGCCAGCTCATCCAAAGAGACCCAGTACTTC. This chain connects TRBV18 to TRBJ2-5; D unresolved. The ends were cut back, 5 bases at V and 3 bases at J, with 4 bases in the middle. The CDR3 runs 11 residues. The germline gives CDR1 KGHSH, CDR2 LQKENI.

The chain uses TRBV5-1 and TRBJ1-1, with 10 nucleotides matching TRBD1. The CDR3 runs to 15 residues. Germline V gives CDR1 SGHRS, CDR2 YFSETQ. Trimming at V came to 4 bases and at J to 2 bases, leaving 5 bases not matched to a gene. CDR3 bases: TGCGCCAGCAGCCTCCGGACAGGGGGTAACACTGAAGCTTTCTTT. Encoded protein: CASSLRTGGNTEAFF.

The chain carries TRBV5-1 and TRBJ1-2, with 12 positions matching TRBD1. After removal of 4 bases from V and 4 bases from J, the junction contained 14 bases not matched to a gene. The germline gives CDR1 SGHRS, CDR2 YFSETQ. The CDR3 runs 18 residues. The DNA of the CDR3 is TGCGCCAGCAGCCCGGGGGTATCGGGACAGGGGGCCGGCTATGGCTACACCTTC. Translated: CASSPGVSGQGAGYGYTF.

This clone was observed a single time. The rearrangement joins TRBV19 to TRBJ1-2; weak D call: TRBD1 (5 bases). CDR1 and CDR2 (germline): LNHDA, SQIVND (reference sequence). V was clipped by 3 bases and J by 3 bases, with 8 bases between them. The CDR3 is 13 amino acids. The CDR3 DNA reads as TGTGCCAGTAGTATCGGGGGGGACTATGGCTACACCTTC. Its translation: CASSIGGDYGYTF.

This rearrangement joins TRBV11-2 to TRBJ1-2; D perhaps matches TRBD1 (6 bases). There are 11 residues in the CDR3. Germline loops: CDR1 SGHAT, CDR2 FQNNGV. V lost 4 bases to trimming and J lost 12 bases, with 12 bases between them. Here the CDR3 reads CASSSYRVHTF. The CDR3 DNA sequence: TGTGCCAGCAGCTCTTACAGGGTCCACACCTTC.